This is a list of T cell receptor beta chains from one sample in a study. Via MiXCR, TCRdb re-called the 5' RACE reads, giving one row per CDR3 protein. The sample shows some 32,000 distinct CDR3 sequences, 24% of them seen only once. Sequencing input: memory CD4+ T cells sorted from blood. The receptor source for this set is a female donor with breast cancer. CDR3s include the opening cysteine and the closing phenylalanine or tryptophan. Each record gives: clone size, D gene, V gene, CDR3 length, J gene, CDR3 protein, CDR3 DNA. The D gene is left open where the match is weak. Size tells how often a clone was seen (once, few, many) or the class of an expanded clone, and some rows leave it out.

abundance: few; d_gene: TRBD1; v_gene: TRBV9; len: 19; j_gene: TRBJ2-5; CDR3aa: CASSVGVRTGVSGEETQYF; CDR3nt: TGTGCCAGCAGCGTAGGAGTTCGGACAGGGGTGTCTGGGGAAGAGACCCAGTACTTC
abundance: -; d_gene: -; v_gene: TRBV7-9; len: 13; j_gene: TRBJ2-1; CDR3aa: CASTPISYNEQFF; CDR3nt: TGTGCCAGCACCCCAATATCCTACAATGAGCAGTTCTTC
abundance: many; d_gene: -; v_gene: TRBV9; len: 16; j_gene: TRBJ1-6; CDR3aa: CASSASGGSDNSPLHF; CDR3nt: TGTGCCAGCAGCGCCTCGGGGGGGTCGGATAATTCACCCCTCCACTTT
abundance: -; d_gene: -; v_gene: TRBV6-5; len: 15; j_gene: TRBJ1-2; CDR3aa: CASSYSFEGNYGYTF; CDR3nt: TGTGCCAGCAGTTACTCTTTCGAGGGCAACTATGGCTACACCTTC
abundance: few; d_gene: -; v_gene: TRBV21-1; len: 19; j_gene: TRBJ2-2; CDR3aa: CASSKEEVRRRVDTGELFF; CDR3nt: TGTGCCAGCAGCAAAGAGGAGGTCAGGAGGAGGGTGGACACCGGGGAGCTGTTTTTT
abundance: -; d_gene: TRBD2; v_gene: TRBV9; len: 17; j_gene: TRBJ2-3; CDR3aa: CASSIGTSGRFTDTQYF; CDR3nt: TGTGCCAGCAGCATTGGGACTAGCGGGAGATTCACAGATACGCAGTATTTT
abundance: -; d_gene: -; v_gene: TRBV28; len: 14; j_gene: TRBJ1-5; CDR3aa: CASSPTGWNQPQHF; CDR3nt: TGTGCCAGCAGTCCTACAGGGTGGAATCAGCCCCAGCATTTT
abundance: -; d_gene: -; v_gene: TRBV4-1; len: 12; j_gene: TRBJ2-1; CDR3aa: CASSQEWDEQFF; CDR3nt: TGCGCCAGCAGCCAAGAATGGGATGAGCAGTTCTTC
abundance: medium-sized; d_gene: -; v_gene: TRBV27; len: 11; j_gene: TRBJ2-3; CDR3aa: CASREADTQYF; CDR3nt: TGTGCCAGCCGAGAAGCAGATACGCAGTATTTT
abundance: few; d_gene: TRBD1; v_gene: TRBV6-1; len: 14; j_gene: TRBJ1-1; CDR3aa: CASRPGQTNTEAFF; CDR3nt: TGTGCCAGCAGGCCGGGACAGACGAACACTGAAGCTTTCTTT
abundance: few; d_gene: -; v_gene: TRBV7-6; len: 16; j_gene: TRBJ2-2; CDR3aa: CASSPGLAADTGELFF; CDR3nt: TGTGCCAGCAGCCCAGGGTTGGCGGCCGACACCGGGGAGCTGTTTTTT
abundance: many; d_gene: -; v_gene: TRBV29-1; len: 13; j_gene: TRBJ2-1; CDR3aa: CAEGALRGNEQFF; CDR3nt: TGCGCGGAGGGAGCTCTAAGGGGCAATGAGCAGTTCTTC
abundance: many; d_gene: -; v_gene: TRBV7-9; len: 13; j_gene: TRBJ1-6; CDR3aa: CASSLRDNSPLHF; CDR3nt: TGTGCCAGCAGCTTACGGGATAATTCACCCCTCCACTTT
abundance: few; d_gene: -; v_gene: TRBV4-3; len: 13; j_gene: TRBJ2-7; CDR3aa: CASSQDWGYEQYF; CDR3nt: TGCGCCAGCAGCCAAGACTGGGGATACGAGCAGTACTTC
abundance: -; d_gene: -; v_gene: TRBV21-1; len: 20; j_gene: TRBJ2-2; CDR3aa: CASSKVTQGGGIANTGELFF; CDR3nt: TGTGCCAGCAGCAAAGTGACGCAAGGGGGCGGGATCGCGAACACCGGGGAGCTGTTTTTT
abundance: many; d_gene: -; v_gene: TRBV11-2; len: 13; j_gene: TRBJ2-3; CDR3aa: CASRDSSTDTQYF; CDR3nt: TGTGCCAGCAGGGACAGTAGCACAGATACGCAGTATTTT
abundance: -; d_gene: -; v_gene: TRBV4-2; len: 16; j_gene: TRBJ2-3; CDR3aa: CASSQDEGDSTDTQYF; CDR3nt: TGTGCCAGCAGCCAAGATGAGGGGGATTCCACAGATACGCAGTATTTT
abundance: many; d_gene: TRBD2; v_gene: TRBV15; len: 16; j_gene: TRBJ2-1; CDR3aa: CATSRELAGGYNEQFF; CDR3nt: TGTGCCACCAGCAGAGAGCTGGCGGGGGGCTACAATGAGCAGTTCTTC
abundance: -; d_gene: -; v_gene: TRBV4-3; len: 15; j_gene: TRBJ2-7; CDR3aa: CASSQDSQWGYEQYF; CDR3nt: TGCGCCAGCAGCCAAGACTCACAGTGGGGTTACGAGCAGTACTTC
abundance: many; d_gene: -; v_gene: TRBV4-1; len: 18; j_gene: TRBJ2-4; CDR3aa: CASSQDREGIRAKNIQYF; CDR3nt: TGCGCCAGCAGCCAAGATCGGGAAGGGATCAGAGCCAAAAACATTCAGTACTTC
abundance: -; d_gene: TRBD2; v_gene: TRBV7-3; len: 13; j_gene: TRBJ2-2; CDR3aa: CASSLGGTGELFF; CDR3nt: TGTGCCAGCAGCTTGGGGGGGACCGGGGAGCTGTTTTTT
abundance: -; d_gene: -; v_gene: TRBV29-1; len: 15; j_gene: TRBJ1-4; CDR3aa: CSVEGGGTTNEKLFF; CDR3nt: TGCAGCGTTGAAGGCGGCGGAACAACTAATGAAAAACTGTTTTTT
abundance: few; d_gene: -; v_gene: TRBV7-9; len: 16; j_gene: TRBJ2-2; CDR3aa: CASSLPADANTGELFF; CDR3nt: TGTGCCAGCAGCTTACCGGCAGACGCGAACACCGGGGAGCTGTTTTTT
abundance: -; d_gene: -; v_gene: TRBV5-6; len: 12; j_gene: TRBJ2-7; CDR3aa: CASRRTVNEQYF; CDR3nt: TGTGCCAGCCGGCGTACAGTCAACGAGCAGTACTTC
abundance: few; d_gene: -; v_gene: TRBV4-1; len: 13; j_gene: TRBJ1-4; CDR3aa: CASSQARDEKLFF; CDR3nt: TGCGCCAGCAGCCAAGCGAGGGACGAAAAACTGTTTTTT
abundance: medium-sized; d_gene: TRBD2; v_gene: TRBV27; len: 16; j_gene: TRBJ2-3; CDR3aa: CASSHLAGVATDTQYF; CDR3nt: TGTGCCAGCAGTCACCTAGCGGGAGTAGCGACAGATACGCAGTATTTT
abundance: few; d_gene: -; v_gene: TRBV7-2; len: 15; j_gene: TRBJ1-4; CDR3aa: CASSPRTAANEKLFF; CDR3nt: TGTGCCAGCAGCCCTCGGACAGCGGCTAATGAAAAACTGTTTTTT
abundance: -; d_gene: TRBD2; v_gene: TRBV27; len: 15; j_gene: TRBJ2-3; CDR3aa: CASSPGGRSTDTQYF; CDR3nt: TGTGCCAGCAGTCCTGGCGGGAGAAGCACAGATACGCAGTATTTT
abundance: -; d_gene: -; v_gene: TRBV15; len: 13; j_gene: TRBJ2-2; CDR3aa: CATSRERDVELFF; CDR3nt: TGTGCCACCAGCAGAGAGAGGGACGTGGAGCTGTTTTTT
abundance: few; d_gene: TRBD2; v_gene: TRBV9; len: 15; j_gene: TRBJ2-7; CDR3aa: CASSVREGRTDEQYF; CDR3nt: TGTGCCAGCAGCGTGAGGGAGGGCCGGACCGACGAGCAGTACTTC
abundance: few; d_gene: TRBD1; v_gene: TRBV5-6; len: 16; j_gene: TRBJ1-5; CDR3aa: CASSRGQGVLNQPQHF; CDR3nt: TGTGCCAGCAGCCGGGGACAGGGTGTTTTGAATCAGCCCCAGCATTTT
abundance: many; d_gene: TRBD2; v_gene: TRBV4-3; len: 16; j_gene: TRBJ2-1; CDR3aa: CASSQDGLADFNEQFF; CDR3nt: TGCGCCAGCAGCCAAGACGGGCTAGCGGATTTCAATGAGCAGTTCTTC
abundance: -; d_gene: TRBD1; v_gene: TRBV28; len: 13; j_gene: TRBJ1-2; CDR3aa: CASSSSGGYGYTF; CDR3nt: TGTGCCAGCAGTTCTTCAGGGGGCTACGGCTACACCTTC
abundance: few; d_gene: -; v_gene: TRBV6-2/TRBV6-3; len: 13; j_gene: TRBJ1-1; CDR3aa: CASSFLPSTEAFF; CDR3nt: TGTGCCAGCAGTTTCCTCCCTTCCACTGAAGCTTTCTTT
abundance: -; d_gene: TRBD1; v_gene: TRBV7-9; len: 22; j_gene: TRBJ2-2; CDR3aa: CASRDRFAGRGVPPSNTGELFF; CDR3nt: TGTGCCAGCAGGGACAGGTTCGCCGGACGGGGAGTCCCCCCCTCGAACACCGGGGAGCTGTTTTTT
abundance: medium-sized; d_gene: TRBD1; v_gene: TRBV7-9; len: 15; j_gene: TRBJ2-5; CDR3aa: CASNYDPGQGETQYF; CDR3nt: TGTGCCAGCAACTACGATCCGGGACAGGGCGAGACCCAGTACTTC
abundance: few; d_gene: -; v_gene: TRBV5-4; len: 12; j_gene: TRBJ1-1; CDR3aa: CASSSGLTEAFF; CDR3nt: TGTGCCAGCAGCTCGGGACTTACTGAAGCTTTCTTT
abundance: few; d_gene: -; v_gene: TRBV7-3; len: 13; j_gene: TRBJ1-1; CDR3aa: CASSLPGNTEAFF; CDR3nt: TGTGCCAGCAGCTTACCAGGGAACACTGAAGCTTTCTTT
abundance: few; d_gene: -; v_gene: TRBV19; len: 16; j_gene: TRBJ2-1; CDR3aa: CASSARVDSSYNEQFF; CDR3nt: TGTGCCAGTAGTGCCCGGGTAGACAGCTCCTACAATGAGCAGTTCTTC
abundance: many; d_gene: TRBD1; v_gene: TRBV27; len: 17; j_gene: TRBJ2-2; CDR3aa: CASSPPHRGPKVGELFF; CDR3nt: TGTGCCAGCAGTCCCCCCCACAGGGGGCCGAAGGTCGGGGAGCTGTTTTTT
abundance: few; d_gene: -; v_gene: TRBV4-1; len: 20; j_gene: TRBJ1-2; CDR3aa: CASSPSLTAKTDWANYGYTF; CDR3nt: TGCGCCAGCAGCCCTTCACTGACGGCTAAAACCGATTGGGCTAACTATGGCTACACCTTC
abundance: -; d_gene: -; v_gene: TRBV9; len: 15; j_gene: TRBJ2-3; CDR3aa: CASSLTGTGDNTQYF; CDR3nt: TGTGCCAGCAGCCTCACGGGAACGGGTGACAATACGCAGTATTTT
abundance: -; d_gene: -; v_gene: TRBV3-1; len: 13; j_gene: TRBJ2-2; CDR3aa: CASSQFTSGELFF; CDR3nt: TGTGCCAGCAGCCAATTTACCAGCGGGGAGCTGTTTTTT